This T cell receptor beta chain was documented in a study of blood T cell repertoires in COVID-19 (dated by TCRdb to the early 2020s). For the wider study: Collaborator samples came from the United States, Italy and Spain and covered acute and convalescent phases of COVID-19. Subjects who had been exposed to COVID-19, were actively infected with it, or had recovered from it provided the deeply sampled blood TCRbeta repertoires that made up the dataset. A de-identified subject ID, COVID-19 status, age in years and sex were almost always included in the sample metadata. The material from the prospective study consisted of cDNA or gDNA derived from T cells, B-cell-depleted T cells, or PBMCs. Where HLA class I and class II types were available, the types were taken from metadata supplied by the sample provider, not from assay-based typing. The repertoires were released in a freely available public database intended as a resource for research on the immune response to SARS-CoV-2. The samples were drawn from the first 160 participants of the ongoing ImmuneRACE study and from 950 to 1,500 subjects provided by 6 global collaborators. Results the study describes overall, beyond this receptor: How much clinical and demographic metadata was included differed by source and by participant, and the metadata was provided uncurated.

In the case of this clone: Its antigen is currently not known. Base qualities are not at hand, and no much larger clone is one base apart.

The collaborating institutions used their own protocols to collect whole blood in K2EDTA tubes. For TCRbeta analysis, collaborator samples were shipped as frozen whole blood, as isolated PBMCs, or as DNA extracted from either sample type. The immunoSEQ Assay, a bias-controlled multiplex PCR, was used to amplify TCRbeta CDR3 regions from genomic DNA. The authors processed their data as follows. The number of nucleated cells in each sample was estimated by amplification of reference gene primers within the assay. To quantify the absolute abundance of each unique TCRbeta CDR3 rearrangement, sequence reads were collapsed and filtered. For each sample, productive Simpson clonality was calculated by taking the square root of Simpson's diversity index across productive rearrangements. As stored in TCRdb, this immuneACCESS dataset retains in-frame rearrangements with V and J assigned. A fraction of the clones does not appear; measured against another copy, unresolved V genes explain less than half of the discrepancy, and the remainder lacks a known reason. V and J calls and clone size are given by that table; D and trimming were obtained from the DNA. For this sample the table gives 81,000 or so clones, of which about 84% were detected only once. Of the sample, around 7.3% is held by the ten largest clones.

The specimen was peripheral blood. The TCR was taken from a man aged 45-65 years with active COVID-19.

This receptor carries the CDR3 CAWRYVTDTQYF. The DNA sequence follows: TGTGCCTGGCGCTACGTTACAGATACGCAGTATTTT. Rearrangement joined TRBV30 to TRBJ2-3, with no D gene named confidently. The V end loses 5 bases and the J end loses 3 bases, and a stretch of 9 bases separates them. The CDR3 contains 12 residues, cysteine and phenylalanine counted. This entry keeps only the CDR3 DNA: 36 bases, framed from base 1. For CDR1 and CDR2, the germline V gene (reference sequence) lists GTSNPN and SVGIG.